What follows are 22 T cell receptor beta chains derived from one specimen sequenced in a study of cytomegalovirus exposure and HLA in healthy donors. PCR was performed using 60 Vbeta and 13 Jbeta primers. Assay used: immunoSEQ multiplex PCR; TCRdb lists only in-frame clones, some missing. The specimen's table records 100,000 to 150,000 clones. Material: PBMCs. These receptors were taken from a man aged 18 to 29 in good health and CMV-seronegative.

This chain uses TRBV9 with TRBJ1-1, with 10 bases identical to TRBD1. The CDR3 runs 16 residues. After removal of 3 bases from V and 5 bases from J, the junction contained 10 bases not matched to a gene. Germline V gene data show CDR1 as SGDLS and CDR2 as YYNGEE. The CDR3 DNA sequence: TGTGCCAGCAGCGCGGGGGACAGGGGCGAGAGTACTGAAGCTTTCTTT. This sequence encodes CASSAGDRGESTEAFF.

The V and J genes are TRBV6-5 and TRBJ2-7, with D maybe TRBD2 (6 bases). The germline gives CDR1 MNHEY, CDR2 SVGAGI. The CDR3 has 14 amino acids. Trimming removed 8 bases from V and 6 bases from J, with 20 bases in between. The DNA for the CDR3 is TGTGCCAGCGATCCCGGAGGGGTTTCCGGCGAGCAGTACTTC. Amino acids: CASDPGGVSGEQYF.

The genes are TRBV7-3 and TRBJ2-1; the match to TRBD2 covers 11 bases. V lost 6 bases and J lost 4; bases outside the gene matches: 8. The CDR3 totals 16 residues. Germline CDR1 reads SGHTA; CDR2 reads FQGTGA. CDR3 amino acids: CASSRERLAGYNEQFF. Here the CDR3 DNA reads TGTGCCAGCAGTCGCGAGCGACTAGCGGGATACAATGAGCAGTTCTTC.

The chain joins TRBV7-2 to TRBJ1-5, with D possibly TRBD1 on 5 matching bases. CDR3 size: 17 residues. V lost 5 bases, J lost 6 bases, and 23 bases lay in between. Germline lookup yields CDR1 SGHTA and CDR2 FQGNSA. CDR3 amino acids: CASSGRDGGPAGQPQHF. DNA of the CDR3: TGTGCCAGCAGCGGGCGGGACGGCGGTCCCGCTGGTCAGCCCCAGCATTTT.

The chain uses TRBV7-9 and TRBJ2-7; TRBD1 matches 9 bases. Looked up from germline, CDR1 is SEHNR and CDR2 is FQNEAQ (reference sequence). This CDR3 is built from 14 residues. V shed 5 bases, J shed 2 bases, and the junction held 4 bases outside the gene matches. The CDR3 here is CASSPRDRAYEQYF. The CDR3 region has the DNA TGTGCCAGCAGCCCCCGGGACAGGGCCTACGAGCAGTACTTC.

This rearrangement joins TRBV6-5 to TRBJ1-5; D gene ambiguous. V was clipped by 6 bases and J by 9 bases, with 18 bases between them. This CDR3 has 14 residues. Germline V gene data show CDR1 as MNHEY and CDR2 as SVGAGI. This CDR3 reads CASSPDTILRPQHF. The CDR3 coding sequence is TGTGCCAGCAGCCCAGACACGATCCTAAGGCCCCAGCATTTT.

V and J are TRBV30 and TRBJ2-1, with D perhaps matching TRBD2 (6 bases). CDR3 length equals 16 residues. Looked up from germline, CDR1 is GTSNPN and CDR2 is SVGIG (reference sequence). Trimming cost V 3 bases and J 0 bases, with 15 bases left between them. The CDR3 DNA follows: TGTGCCTGGAGCCTAGGGACTCGGAGCTCCTACAATGAGCAGTTCTTC. Translated: CAWSLGTRSSYNEQFF.

The gene calls are TRBV6-5 and TRBJ2-7; 13 bases match TRBD2. The germline gives CDR1 MNHEY, CDR2 SVGAGI. Losses at the gene ends were 4 bases for V and 5 bases for J; bases not matched to a gene: 8. CDR3 length equals 16 residues. This CDR3 is CASSFRTSGSKDEQYF. The DNA for the CDR3 is TGTGCCAGCAGTTTCAGGACTAGCGGGAGCAAGGACGAGCAGTACTTC.

This chain links TRBV30 with TRBJ2-7; TRBD1 agrees at 10 bases. This CDR3 is 14 amino acids long. J lost 2 bases, V lost 0 bases, and 1 base had no gene match. CDR1 is GTSNPN and CDR2 is SVGIG in the germline V gene (reference sequence). The DNA for the CDR3 is TGTGCCTGGAGTGTCGGGACAGGGGCCTACGAGCAGTACTTC. It translates to CAWSVGTGAYEQYF.

This chain links TRBV30 with TRBJ1-1; D gene uncertain. The CDR3 has 13 residues. With 2 bases removed from V and 0 bases from J, the gap between germline ends came to 7 bases. CDR1 and CDR2 from the germline V gene are GTSNPN and SVGIG (reference sequence). The CDR3 here is CAWSLRVNTEAFF. The CDR3 bases are TGTGCCTGGAGTTTGCGGGTGAACACTGAAGCTTTCTTT.

V and J are TRBV5-1 and TRBJ2-4; 8 bases fit TRBD1. The germline gives CDR1 SGHRS, CDR2 YFSETQ. The CDR3 is made up of 17 amino acids. The V gene end was trimmed by 4 bases and the J gene end by 7 bases; junction bases not matched to a gene: 16. The CDR3 spells CASSLKLTGTGGNIQYF. In DNA form, the CDR3 reads TGCGCCAGCAGCCTGAAACTAACCGGGACAGGAGGGAACATTCAGTACTTC.

The chain combines TRBV11-3 with TRBJ1-1, with unresolved D. V gave up 5 bases and J gave up 6 bases, with 13 bases separating them. The CDR3 contains 13 residues. From germline, CDR1 is SGHNT and CDR2 YENEEA. The CDR3 is CASSPISGSEAFF. CDR3 bases: TGTGCCAGCAGCCCTATCTCGGGTTCTGAAGCTTTCTTT.

V is TRBV18 and J is TRBJ2-7; a weak D match, TRBD2 (6 bases). V was cut by 6 bases and J by 3 bases, with 15 bases left in between. Germline assignment: CDR1 KGHSH and CDR2 LQKENI. The CDR3 consists of 14 residues. The CDR3 DNA follows: TGTGCCAGCTCGCCAGGGTGGGGAGGCTACGAGCAGTACTTC. Its translation: CASSPGWGGYEQYF.

The chain recombines TRBV11-3 with TRBJ1-1; weak D call: TRBD1 (5 bases). Germline V gene sequence: CDR1 SGHNT, CDR2 YENEEA. Trimming took off 5 bases at V and 6 bases at J, with 16 bases between the two ends. CDR3 length equals 14 residues. The CDR3 bases are TGTGCCAGCAGCGCACAGGCGGTGGTCTCTGAAGCTTTCTTT. This translates into CASSAQAVVSEAFF.

This chain links TRBV13 with TRBJ1-1; weak D call: TRBD1 (5 bases). Germline V lookup: CDR1 PRHDT, CDR2 FYEKMQ (reference sequence). This CDR3 has 12 amino acids. Trimming took 5 bases from V and 8 from J, leaving 12 bases between them. CDR3 loop: CASSAAGREAFF. The CDR3 coding sequence is TGTGCCAGCAGCGCTGCGGGACGGGAAGCTTTCTTT.

This rearrangement joins TRBV28 to TRBJ2-5; perhaps TRBD1 as D (6 bases). V dropped 8 bases and J dropped 3 bases, with 16 bases sitting between them. In germline, CDR1 is MDHEN, CDR2 SYDVKM. The CDR3 is 14 residues long. CDR3 DNA: TGTGCCAGCGCGAGGTCGGACAGAAAAGAGACCCAGTACTTC. Protein product: CASARSDRKETQYF.

The chain recombines TRBV5-1 with TRBJ2-3, with TRBD1 matching 7 bases. Germline CDR1 and CDR2: SGHRS and YFSETQ. CDR3 length: 15 residues. V lost 4 bases and J lost 5; bases outside the gene matches: 10. CDR3 amino acids: CASSPSTGLQDTQYF. The CDR3 DNA reads as TGCGCCAGCAGCCCATCGACAGGGCTTCAAGATACGCAGTATTTT.

The chain links TRBV9 to TRBJ2-2; TRBD2 matches 7 bases. The CDR3 contains 16 residues. CDR1 is SGDLS, CDR2 YYNGEE, per germline. With 0 bases clipped from V and 4 bases from J, the junction kept 6 bases outside the gene matches. CDR3 in DNA: TGTGCCAGCAGCGTAGCAGCTAGCGGATCCACCGGGGAGCTGTTTTTT. Translated: CASSVAASGSTGELFF.

The CDR3 spells CASSQEDPSGRPSYNEQFF. The CDR3 bases are TGCGCCAGCAGCCAAGAAGATCCTAGCGGGCGCCCCTCCTACAATGAGCAGTTCTTC. The rearrangement joins TRBV4-1 to TRBJ2-1; 8 positions agree with TRBD2. CDR1 is MGHRA and CDR2 is YSYEKL in the germline V gene. The ends lost 0 bases at V and 0 bases at J; junction bases unmatched: 10. CDR3 length: 19 residues.

The genes are TRBV5-1 and TRBJ2-1, with D perhaps matching TRBD2 (6 bases). Germline V CDR1 and CDR2: SGHRS, YFSETQ. V lost 4 bases and J 0 bases, leaving 20 bases between the germline ends. This CDR3 comprises 18 residues. In DNA form, the CDR3 reads TGCGCCAGCAGCCAGCCTGCGGCGGGATCCATCTCCTACAATGAGCAGTTCTTC. It codes for CASSQPAAGSISYNEQFF.

The rearrangement uses TRBV14 and TRBJ2-7; possibly TRBD1 for D (6 bases). CDR3 length: 16 amino acids. V lost 3 bases and J 5 bases, leaving 20 bases between the germline ends. Germline V gene lookup returns CDR1 SGHDN and CDR2 FVKESK. DNA of the CDR3: TGTGCCAGCAGCCACGTAACAGGGAAAACCCTACACGAGCAGTACTTC. It yields the protein CASSHVTGKTLHEQYF.

As concerns this clone: Other DNA sequences from this sample encode an identical CDR3 as well. The chain employs TRBV7-2 and TRBJ1-1, with 7 bases aligning to TRBD1. The CDR3 runs to 13 residues. Losses at the gene ends were 6 bases for V and 4 bases for J; bases not matched to a gene: 5. Germline CDR1 and CDR2: SGHTA and FQGNSA. The DNA of the CDR3 is TGTGCCAGCAGGGGTGCAGGGGGCACTGAAGCTTTCTTT. Translating gives CASRGAGGTEAFF.